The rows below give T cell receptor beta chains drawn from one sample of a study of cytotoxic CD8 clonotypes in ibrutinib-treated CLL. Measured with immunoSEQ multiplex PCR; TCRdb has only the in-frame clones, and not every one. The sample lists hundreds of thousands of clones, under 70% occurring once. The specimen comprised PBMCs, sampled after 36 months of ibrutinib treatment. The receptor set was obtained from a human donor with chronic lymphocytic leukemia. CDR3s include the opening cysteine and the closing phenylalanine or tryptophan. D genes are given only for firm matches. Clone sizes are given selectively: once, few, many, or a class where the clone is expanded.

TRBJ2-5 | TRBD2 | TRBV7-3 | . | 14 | TGTGCCAGCAGTCATAGCGGGGGGGCGGAGACCCAGTACTTC | CASSHSGGAETQYF
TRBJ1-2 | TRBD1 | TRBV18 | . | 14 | TGTGCCAGCTCACAGGGGGCAGTATTTGGTGGCTACACCTTC | CASSQGAVFGGYTF
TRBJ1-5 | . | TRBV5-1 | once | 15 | TGCGCCAGCAGACGAGCCCTAGGGGAGGGTCAGCCCCAGCATTTT | CASRRALGEGQPQHF
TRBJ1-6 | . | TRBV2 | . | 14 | TGTGCCAACCGCCACCTGGACACCAATTCACCCCTCCACTTT | CANRHLDTNSPLHF
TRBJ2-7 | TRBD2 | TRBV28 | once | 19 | TGTGCCAGCAGTTTCGGGGTAGCGGGAGGGGACGGATACCCCTACGAGCAGTACTTC | CASSFGVAGGDGYPYEQYF
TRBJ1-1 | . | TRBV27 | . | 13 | TGTGCCAGCAGTTTAGGGGGAAACACTGAAGCTTTCTTT | CASSLGGNTEAFF
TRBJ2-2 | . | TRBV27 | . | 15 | TGTGCCAGCAGTTTATATTCAGGCAGCACCGGGGAGCTGTTTTTT | CASSLYSGSTGELFF
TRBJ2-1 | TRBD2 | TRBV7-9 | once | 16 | TGTGCCAGCAGCACACCGGGACTAGCGGGCCGCGAGGAGCAGTTCTTC | CASSTPGLAGREEQFF
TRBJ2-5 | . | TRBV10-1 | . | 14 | TGCGTCAGCAGTGCCGAGTGGGGGTCGGAGACCCAGTACTTC | CVSSAEWGSETQYF
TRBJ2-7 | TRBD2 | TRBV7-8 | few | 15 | TGTGCCAGCAGCTTATGGGCTAGCGGTCCCTACGAGCAGTACTTC | CASSLWASGPYEQYF
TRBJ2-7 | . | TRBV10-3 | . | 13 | TGTGCCATCAGTATGAGTTCAGGGGACGAGCAGTACTTC | CAISMSSGDEQYF
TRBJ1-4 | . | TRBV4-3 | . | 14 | TGCGCCAGCAGCCAAGATACAAGAAATGAAAAACTGTTTTTT | CASSQDTRNEKLFF
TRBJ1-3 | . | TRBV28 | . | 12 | TGTGCCAGCAGCGGCGCTGGAAACACCATATATTTT | CASSGAGNTIYF
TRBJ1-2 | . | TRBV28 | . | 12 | TGTGCCAGCAGTTTAGGGCACTATGGCTACACCTTC | CASSLGHYGYTF
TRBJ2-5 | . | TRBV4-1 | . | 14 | TGCGCCAGCAGAACCGGGGGCCCCAGTTGGACCCAGTACTTC | CASRTGGPSWTQYF
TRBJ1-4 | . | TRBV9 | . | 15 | TGTGCCAGCAGCGTAGCGGAGGGGCGGTTTGAAAAACTGTTTTTT | CASSVAEGRFEKLFF
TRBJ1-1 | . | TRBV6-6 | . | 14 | TGTGCCAGCAACCGAAACAGTTTGAACACTGAAGCTTTCTTT | CASNRNSLNTEAFF
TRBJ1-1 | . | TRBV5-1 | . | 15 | TGCGCCAGCAGCTTGGCCCTGACCGGGAACACTGAAGCTTTCTTT | CASSLALTGNTEAFF
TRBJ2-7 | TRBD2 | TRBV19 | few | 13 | TGTGCCAGTAGTATGCGGGGGATCTACGAGCAGTACTTC | CASSMRGIYEQYF
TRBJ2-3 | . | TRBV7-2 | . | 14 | TGTGCCAGCAGCCTAATCTCCTCGGGTGATACGCAGTATTTT | CASSLISSGDTQYF
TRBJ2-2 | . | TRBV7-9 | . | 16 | TGTGCCAGCAGCGTTACGACTCTTACGAACACCGGGGAGCTGTTTTTT | CASSVTTLTNTGELFF
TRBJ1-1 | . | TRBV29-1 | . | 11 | TGCAGCGTTGACGGGGTAACTGAAGCTTTCTTT | CSVDGVTEAFF
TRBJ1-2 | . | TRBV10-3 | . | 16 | TGTGCCATCAGTGAGTCGGTTCTCTTGAAAAACTATGGCTACACCTTC | CAISESVLLKNYGYTF
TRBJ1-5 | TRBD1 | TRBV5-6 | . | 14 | TGTGCCAGCAGCACCGGGACAGGGCGTCAGCCCCAGCATTTT | CASSTGTGRQPQHF
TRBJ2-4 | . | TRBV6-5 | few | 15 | TGTGCCAGCACCGCGGCGGTCGAGGCCAAAAACATTCAGTACTTC | CASTAAVEAKNIQYF
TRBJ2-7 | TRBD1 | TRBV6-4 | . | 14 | TGTGCCAGCAGTGCTACAGGGGCTTCCTACGAGCAGTACTTC | CASSATGASYEQYF
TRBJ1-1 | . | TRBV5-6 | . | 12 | TGTGCCAGCAGCTTGGAAGGGGTCGGGGCTTTCTTT | CASSLEGVGAFF
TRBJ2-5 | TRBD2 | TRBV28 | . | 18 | TGTGCCAGCAGCCAAGGATTTTTAGCGGGAGAGGGCCAAGAGACCCAGTACTTC | CASSQGFLAGEGQETQYF
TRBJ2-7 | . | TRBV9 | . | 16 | TGTGCCAGCAGCGTAGACCTGTGGGCAGCCGAAGTGGAGCAGTACTTC | CASSVDLWAAEVEQYF
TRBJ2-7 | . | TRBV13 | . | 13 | TGTGCCAGCAGCTCCCGGGGTGACCACGAGCAGTACTTC | CASSSRGDHEQYF
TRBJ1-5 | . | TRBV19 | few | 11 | TGTGCCAGTAGTATCGGCGGGCCCCAGCATTTT | CASSIGGPQHF
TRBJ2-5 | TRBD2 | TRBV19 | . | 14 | TGTGCCAGTAAAACTAGCGGGAGCGGGGAGACCCAGTACTTC | CASKTSGSGETQYF
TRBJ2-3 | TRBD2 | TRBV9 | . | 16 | TGTGCCAGCAGCGTCGCTAGCGGGGGGAACACAGATACGCAGTATTTT | CASSVASGGNTDTQYF
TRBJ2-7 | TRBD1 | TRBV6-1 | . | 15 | TGTGCCACTACAAGGGGGCAGGGGTCCTCCTACGAGCAGTACTTC | CATTRGQGSSYEQYF
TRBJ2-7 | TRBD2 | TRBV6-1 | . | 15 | TGTGCCAGCAGTGAAGCGCTAGCGGGGGGGGCCGAGCAGTACTTC | CASSEALAGGAEQYF
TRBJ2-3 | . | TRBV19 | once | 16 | TGTGCCAGTAGTAAACTTTCCGGGACTCGGGCAGATACGCAGTATTTT | CASSKLSGTRADTQYF
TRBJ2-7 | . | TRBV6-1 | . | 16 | TGTGCCAGCAGTGAAGCGATTCAGGGAAGCTCCTACGAGCAGTACTTC | CASSEAIQGSSYEQYF
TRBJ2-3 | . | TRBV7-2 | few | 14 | TGTGCCAGCAGCTTAGGCCTTACCACAGATACGCAGTATTTT | CASSLGLTTDTQYF
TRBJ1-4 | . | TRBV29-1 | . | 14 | TGCAGCGTTGAAGAGATACAGGGATCCGAAAAACTGTTTTTT | CSVEEIQGSEKLFF
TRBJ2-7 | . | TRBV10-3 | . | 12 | TGTGCCGTCAGGGATAGCTCTTACGAGCAGTACTTC | CAVRDSSYEQYF
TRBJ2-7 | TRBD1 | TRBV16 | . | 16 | TGTGCCAGCAGCCAAGGGCCTCCGGGACAGGGTTACGAGCAGTACTTC | CASSQGPPGQGYEQYF
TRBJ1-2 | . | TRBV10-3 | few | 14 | TGTGCCACAACAACAGGCCGTGTTAACTATGGCTACACCTTC | CATTTGRVNYGYTF
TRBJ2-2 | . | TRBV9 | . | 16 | TGTGCCAGCAGCGTAGGAGGCAGCCTGGCATTCGGGGAGCTGTTTTTT | CASSVGGSLAFGELFF
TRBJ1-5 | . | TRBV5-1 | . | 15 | TGCGCCAGCAGCTTGGAGGGGCTGGGCAATCAGCCCCAGCATTTT | CASSLEGLGNQPQHF
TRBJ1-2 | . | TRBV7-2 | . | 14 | TGTGCCAGCACCTCGGACGGACTTTTTTATGGCTACACCTTC | CASTSDGLFYGYTF
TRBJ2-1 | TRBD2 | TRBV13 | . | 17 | TGTGCCAGCAGCCCAGCTGACGGACTAGCGGGATCCAATGAGCAGTTCTTC | CASSPADGLAGSNEQFF
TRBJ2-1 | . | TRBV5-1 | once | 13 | TGCGCCAGCAGCTTGGGGGGACTGAATGAGCAGTTCTTC | CASSLGGLNEQFF
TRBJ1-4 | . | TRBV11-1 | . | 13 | TGTGCCAGCAGCTTCCTCCTAAATGAAAAACTGTTTTTT | CASSFLLNEKLFF
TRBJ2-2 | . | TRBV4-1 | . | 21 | TGCGCCAGCAGCCAAGATAGTCTAGTCCTTAGGAGCCCCCCGAACACCGGGGAGCTGTTTTTT | CASSQDSLVLRSPPNTGELFF
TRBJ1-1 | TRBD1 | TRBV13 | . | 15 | TGTGCCAGCAGCTGGGACAGGGTGGGTCGCACTGAAGCTTTCTTT | CASSWDRVGRTEAFF
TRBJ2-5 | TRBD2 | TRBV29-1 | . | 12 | TGCAGCGCGGGGACTAGCGAAGAGACCCAGTACTTC | CSAGTSEETQYF
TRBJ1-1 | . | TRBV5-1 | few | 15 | TGCGCCAGCAGCCCGTCGGAAGGGACGACGGCTGAAGCTTTCTTT | CASSPSEGTTAEAFF
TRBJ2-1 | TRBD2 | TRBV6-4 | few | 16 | TGTGCCAGCAGTGATACTAGCGGGACCCTTTACAATGAGCAGTTCTTC | CASSDTSGTLYNEQFF
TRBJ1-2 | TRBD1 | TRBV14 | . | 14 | TGTGCCAGCAGCCGAGGACAGGGGGCTCGTGGCTACACCTTC | CASSRGQGARGYTF
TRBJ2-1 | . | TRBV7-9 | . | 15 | TGTGCCAGCAGCCCCCCCGCGAAGGGGGACAATGAGCAGTTCTTC | CASSPPAKGDNEQFF